The rows below give T cell receptor beta chains drawn from one sample of a study of blood T cell repertoires in COVID-19. This table comes from immunoSEQ multiplex PCR, and its TCRdb copy is limited to in-frame clones, with some not included. The sample has some 300,000 clones; 85% to 90% are singletons. Specimen: peripheral blood. These receptors all stem from a woman aged 45-65 years with COVID-19, enrolled during active disease. The CDR3 runs from the conserved cysteine through the conserved F or W. D genes are given only for firm matches. The listing skips clone size in some rows; elsewhere it reads once, few, many or a size class.

>TRBV29-1|-|TRBD2|TRBJ2-3
TGCAGCGTTTCCAAGGTGCCCTGGGGTAGCGGGAGGGCAAATACGCAGTATTTT
CSVSKVPWGSGRANTQYF
>TRBV4-3|-|TRBD1|TRBJ1-2
TGCGCCAGCAGCCGAGTCCGATCAGGGGGTGCCTATGGCTACACCTTC
CASSRVRSGGAYGYTF
>TRBV5-1|-|TRBD1|TRBJ2-1
TGCGCCAGCAGTTTAGGGGGGACAGGGGAGTACAATGAGCAGTTCTTC
CASSLGGTGEYNEQFF
>TRBV27|-|TRBD1|TRBJ2-2
TGTGCCAGCAGCACCTGGGACAGGGCCACCGGGGAGCTGTTTTTT
CASSTWDRATGELFF
>TRBV5-4|-|TRBD2|TRBJ2-5
TGTGCCAGCAGCAAGGCGCCCGGTAGCGGGGAATACTTC
CASSKAPGSGEYF
>TRBV29-1|-|TRBD2|TRBJ2-1
TGCAGCGTTCAGACTAGCGGGTACTACAATGAGCAGTTCTTC
CSVQTSGYYNEQFF
>TRBV6-5|-|-|TRBJ1-2
TGTGCCGGATCGCTTGCGGGGGCAGGTGGCTACACCTTC
CAGSLAGAGGYTF
>TRBV5-1|-|-|TRBJ1-6
TGCGCCAGCAGGGGCGAGAGCTCCTATAATTCACCCCTCCACTTT
CASRGESSYNSPLHF
>TRBV6-6|-|TRBD1|TRBJ1-1
TGTGCCAGCAGTTCCCCGGGACAGGGGAATCCTGGGGTAGCTTTCTTT
CASSSPGQGNPGVAFF
>TRBV9|once|-|TRBJ2-1
TGTGCCAGCAGCGTACAACCGGTAGCGGTATCCTACAATGAGCAGTTCTTC
CASSVQPVAVSYNEQFF
>TRBV11-2|-|-|TRBJ1-5
TGTGCCAGCAGCTTAGATAGAAATCAGCCCCAGCATTTT
CASSLDRNQPQHF
>TRBV3-1/TRBV3-2|once|TRBD1|TRBJ2-7
TGTGCCAGCAGCCAAGGTGGGACAGGGTCTGGCGAGCAGTACTTC
CASSQGGTGSGEQYF
>TRBV7-2|-|-|TRBJ2-3
TGTGCCAGCAGCTCAAACCACAGGGCGCCTACCACAGATACGCAGTATTTT
CASSSNHRAPTTDTQYF
>TRBV30|-|TRBD1|TRBJ1-4
TGTGCCTGGAGTGTAAACAGGGGGCCTAATGAAAAACTGTTTTTT
CAWSVNRGPNEKLFF
>TRBV11-2|-|TRBD2|TRBJ2-1
TGTGCCAGCAGCTCACCGGGACTAGGGAGGAATGAGCAGTTCTTC
CASSSPGLGRNEQFF
>TRBV6-5|once|-|TRBJ1-6
TGTGCCAGCACCACAATCGGGAGCCACAATTCACCCCTCCACTTT
CASTTIGSHNSPLHF
>TRBV5-1|once|TRBD2|TRBJ2-1
TGCGCCAGCAGCTTGGGCCCTAGCGGGTCCTACAATGAGCAGTTCTTC
CASSLGPSGSYNEQFF
>TRBV12-3/TRBV12-4|-|-|TRBJ1-5
TGTGCCAGCAGTTTAAGGGGTCAGCCCCAGCATTTT
CASSLRGQPQHF
>TRBV28|-|TRBD2|TRBJ2-7
TGTGCCAGCAGCCCAGCGGGGAGCTTGGGGGACGAGCAGTACTTC
CASSPAGSLGDEQYF
>TRBV9|-|-|TRBJ1-6
TGTGCCAGCAGTGGGACGGGGGATTCACCCCTCCACTTT
CASSGTGDSPLHF
>TRBV30|-|-|TRBJ2-7
TGTGCCTGGAGACCCCGAATGGAGGGCGGGCAGTACTTC
CAWRPRMEGGQYF
>TRBV4-3|-|TRBD1|TRBJ2-7
TGCGCCAGCAGCCCTGGGACAGGGTTTACCTACGAGCAGTACTTC
CASSPGTGFTYEQYF
>TRBV27|-|-|TRBJ1-1
TGTGCCAGCAGGCCACAGGGAGCAGATGAAGCTTTCTTT
CASRPQGADEAFF
>TRBV7-9|-|TRBD1|TRBJ1-5
TGTGCCAGCAGCTCAGGGGGAAGCAATCAGCCCCAGCATTTT
CASSSGGSNQPQHF
>TRBV19|once|-|TRBJ2-7
TGTGCCAGTAGTATAGTGGCTGATCAAAACGAGCAGTACTTC
CASSIVADQNEQYF
>TRBV4-1|few|-|TRBJ1-2
TGCGCCAGCAGCCAACAAATCAGGGATGGCTATGGCTACACCTTC
CASSQQIRDGYGYTF
>TRBV30|-|TRBD2|TRBJ2-1
TGTGCCTGGAGTCGGCTAGCGGGAATCCATGAGCAGTTCTTC
CAWSRLAGIHEQFF
>TRBV24-1|-|TRBD2|TRBJ2-1
TGTGCCACCTCAACTAGCGGGGGCTCCTACAATGAGCAGTTCTTC
CATSTSGGSYNEQFF
>TRBV6-5|-|-|TRBJ2-7
TGTGCCAGCAGTTACGGCGGTGACTACGAGCAGTACTTC
CASSYGGDYEQYF
>TRBV10-1|once|-|TRBJ2-4
TGCGCCAGCAGTGAGTCTTCCAGTTGGAACATTCAGTACTTC
CASSESSSWNIQYF
>TRBV7-2|-|TRBD1|TRBJ2-7
TGTGCCAGCAGCCCATGGACAGGGAGCTCCTACGAGCAGTACTTC
CASSPWTGSSYEQYF
>TRBV18|-|TRBD2|TRBJ2-2
TGTGCCAGCTCACCACGGTTAGCGGGAGCCGGGGAGCTGTTTTTT
CASSPRLAGAGELFF
>TRBV18|-|-|TRBJ2-7
TGTGCCAGCTCATTCGGCGGGACAGAAGACTACGAGCAGTACTTC
CASSFGGTEDYEQYF
>TRBV7-2|-|-|TRBJ1-1
TGTGCCAGCAGCACCAGCGGCCGGAACACTGAAGCTTTCTTT
CASSTSGRNTEAFF
>TRBV5-5|-|TRBD1|TRBJ2-7
TGTGCCAGCAGCTTGGGGGGCGGGACAGGGCGCGAGCAGTACTTC
CASSLGGGTGREQYF
>TRBV6-2/TRBV6-3|few|TRBD1|TRBJ2-5
TGTGCCAGCAGCCCGCCGAGGTCGGACAGGAACCAAGAGACCCAGTACTTC
CASSPPRSDRNQETQYF
>TRBV5-3|-|-|TRBJ1-4
TGTGCCAGAAGCTTCAAGGGGGAGACTAATGAAAAACTGTTTTTT
CARSFKGETNEKLFF
>TRBV7-9|-|-|TRBJ2-1
TGTGCCAGCAGCTTTAGCTCGAGCTCCTACAATGAGCAGTTCTTC
CASSFSSSSYNEQFF
>TRBV4-1|-|-|TRBJ2-1
TGCGCCAGCAGCCAAGAACGGTTCGCCTACAATGAGCAGTTCTTC
CASSQERFAYNEQFF
>TRBV19|-|TRBD1|TRBJ1-5
TGTGCCAGTAGGACAGGGTATAGCAATCAGCCCCAGCATTTT
CASRTGYSNQPQHF
>TRBV20-1|-|-|TRBJ2-5
TGCAGTGCTAGTGCCCCACTAGGTGGTCCAGAGACCCAGTACTTC
CSASAPLGGPETQYF
>TRBV19|-|TRBD2|TRBJ2-1
TGTGCCAGTAGTACGGGGGGCTACAATGAGCAGTTCTTC
CASSTGGYNEQFF
>TRBV6-5|-|TRBD1|TRBJ2-3
TGTGCCAGCAAAAAGGGACAGGGAGCAGATACGCAGTATTTT
CASKKGQGADTQYF
>TRBV2|-|TRBD1|TRBJ2-7
TGTGCCAGCAGACCGGTTTCGGCAGGGGGTTACGAGCAGTACTTC
CASRPVSAGGYEQYF
>TRBV7-8|-|-|TRBJ1-5
TGTGCCAGCAGCTTAGGACAGCACTATCAGCCCCAGCATTTT
CASSLGQHYQPQHF
>TRBV5-1|-|TRBD1|TRBJ2-7
TGCGCCAGCAACCGGGACAGCTCCTACGAGCAGTACTTC
CASNRDSSYEQYF
>TRBV19|-|TRBD2|TRBJ2-7
TGTGCCAGTAGTATAGCCTTAGCGGGAGGAAACTACGAGCAGTACTTC
CASSIALAGGNYEQYF
>TRBV9|-|TRBD2|TRBJ2-1
TGTGCCAGCAGCTCCAGCGGGAGGGCCTACAATGAGCAGTTCTTC
CASSSSGRAYNEQFF
>TRBV19|-|-|TRBJ2-2
TGTGCCAGTGAGATTGGAGCCCCCACCGGGGAGCTGTTTTTT
CASEIGAPTGELFF
>TRBV30|-|-|TRBJ1-1
TGTGCCTGGGGCCCGGGGAACACTGAAGCTTTCTTT
CAWGPGNTEAFF
>TRBV2|-|-|TRBJ1-2
TGTGCCAGCAGTGAGGAGTATGGCTACACCTTC
CASSEEYGYTF
>TRBV19|few|-|TRBJ1-1
TGTGCCAGTAGTATACGGAAAGGAGTCATGAACACTGAAGCTTTCTTT
CASSIRKGVMNTEAFF
>TRBV3-1/TRBV3-2|-|TRBD1|TRBJ2-1
TGTGCCAGCAGCCAAATGGGGACAGGGTTAAATGAGCAGTTCTTC
CASSQMGTGLNEQFF
>TRBV12-3/TRBV12-4|-|-|TRBJ2-5
TGTGCCAGCAGCCTACGGGAGACCCAGTACTTC
CASSLRETQYF